A selection of T cell receptor beta chains follows, all from one sample in a study of T-cell reconstitution after alpha-beta-depleted transplantation in children. TCRdb ran MiXCR on the PCR reads and lists one entry per CDR3 protein. The sample lists approximately 430,000 distinct CDR3 sequences; roughly 17% were seen once. Sample: PBMCs, mostly from graft donor cells, taken 360 days after TCRalphabeta/CD19-depleted stem cell transplant. These receptors all come from a boy under two years old who had a stem cell transplant for Wiskott-Aldrich syndrome, so the T cells may come from the graft donor. The CDR3 runs from the conserved cysteine through the conserved F or W. The order of the fields is V gene, J gene, D gene, clone size, CDR3 DNA, CDR3 protein. The D gene is left open where the match is weak. Rows may omit the clone size; those that give it use once, few, many or a size class.

V gene: TRBV9
J gene: TRBJ1-6
D gene: TRBD1
clone size: few
CDR3 DNA: TGTGCCAGCAGCGTCGGACAGGGGGCGGCACCCCTCCACTTT
CDR3 protein: CASSVGQGAAPLHF

V gene: TRBV7-2
J gene: TRBJ2-6
D gene: NA
clone size: NA
CDR3 DNA: TGTGCCAGCAGCTTAGTAGTGGGGAACTCTGGGGCCAACGTCCTGACTTTC
CDR3 protein: CASSLVVGNSGANVLTF

V gene: TRBV29-1
J gene: TRBJ2-5
D gene: NA
clone size: few
CDR3 DNA: TGCAGCGTTGACCAGGGGGGAGAGACCCAGTACTTC
CDR3 protein: CSVDQGGETQYF

V gene: TRBV7-2
J gene: TRBJ2-7
D gene: TRBD1
clone size: NA
CDR3 DNA: TGTGCCAGCAGCTTAAAGGGGGCCGAGCAGTACTTC
CDR3 protein: CASSLKGAEQYF

V gene: TRBV12-3/TRBV12-4
J gene: TRBJ1-5
D gene: NA
clone size: NA
CDR3 DNA: TGTGCCAGCAGTATCCGGACATCTGCGTATAGCAATCAGCCCCAGCATTTT
CDR3 protein: CASSIRTSAYSNQPQHF

V gene: TRBV4-3
J gene: TRBJ2-7
D gene: TRBD2
clone size: few
CDR3 DNA: TGCGCCAGCAGCCAAGAAACAGCGGGAGGGTCCTACGAGCAGTACTTC
CDR3 protein: CASSQETAGGSYEQYF

V gene: TRBV5-1
J gene: TRBJ2-2
D gene: NA
clone size: NA
CDR3 DNA: TGCGCCAGCAGCTTCACAGTGGTGGGGAACACCGGGGAGCTGTTTTTT
CDR3 protein: CASSFTVVGNTGELFF

V gene: TRBV3-1
J gene: TRBJ2-5
D gene: NA
clone size: once
CDR3 DNA: TGTGCCAGCAGCCAATTCTATTGGGGGAGGCAAAAAGAGACCCAGTACTTC
CDR3 protein: CASSQFYWGRQKETQYF

V gene: TRBV7-2
J gene: TRBJ2-4
D gene: NA
clone size: few
CDR3 DNA: TGTGCCAGCAGCTGGACTTCCCATTTAGAGAACATTCAGTACTTC
CDR3 protein: CASSWTSHLENIQYF

V gene: TRBV20-1
J gene: TRBJ2-1
D gene: NA
clone size: NA
CDR3 DNA: TGCAGTGCTACGTTGGGACCTACCTACAATGAGCAGTTCTTC
CDR3 protein: CSATLGPTYNEQFF